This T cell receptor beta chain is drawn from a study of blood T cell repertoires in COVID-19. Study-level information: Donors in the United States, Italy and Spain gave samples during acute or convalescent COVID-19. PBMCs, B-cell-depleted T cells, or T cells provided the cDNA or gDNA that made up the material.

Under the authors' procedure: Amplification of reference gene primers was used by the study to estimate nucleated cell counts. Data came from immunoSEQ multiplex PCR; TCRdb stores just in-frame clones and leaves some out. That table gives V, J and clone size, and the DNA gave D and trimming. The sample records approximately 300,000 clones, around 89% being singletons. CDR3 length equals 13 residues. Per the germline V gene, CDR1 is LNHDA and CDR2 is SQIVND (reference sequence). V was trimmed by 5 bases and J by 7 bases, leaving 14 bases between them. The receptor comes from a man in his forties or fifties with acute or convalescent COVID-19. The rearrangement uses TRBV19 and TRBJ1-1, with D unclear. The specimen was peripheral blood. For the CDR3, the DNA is TGTGCCAGTAGTTACGTCGGCAGAGGTGAAGCTTTCTTT. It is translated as CASSYVGRGEAFF.